A selection of T cell receptor beta chains follows, all from one sample in a study of T cells in Graves' hyperthyroidism and ophthalmopathy. TCRdb analysed the multiplex PCR reads with MiXCR anew, one entry per CDR3 protein. There are about 570,000 distinct CDR3 sequences in the sample; around 46% occur only once, and around 17% lies in the top ten. Sequencing used peripheral blood or thyroid tissue (not recorded which). The receptors come from an adult woman with Graves' disease, either hyperthyroidism or ophthalmopathy (not recorded which). Both conserved end residues are part of each CDR3. A D gene is named only where the DNA matches it firmly. Some rows mark clone size as missing; the rest say once, few, many or name a class of expanded clone.

size	V	J	D	CDR3	DNA
-	TRBV10-3	TRBJ2-5	TRBD2	CAISVEREDRGETQYF	TGTGCCATCAGTGTCGAGCGGGAGGATCGGGGAGAGACCCAGTACTTC
many	TRBV5-1	TRBJ1-2	-	CASSLSPQVGYGYTF	TGCGCCAGCAGCTTGAGCCCACAGGTCGGCTATGGCTACACCTTC
-	TRBV2	TRBJ1-2	-	CASSESPGNYGYTF	TGTGCCAGCAGTGAAAGCCCGGGAAACTATGGCTACACCTTC
many	TRBV28	TRBJ1-2	-	CASREHRGYTF	TGTGCCAGCAGAGAACACAGAGGCTACACCTTC
many	TRBV6-5	TRBJ2-5	TRBD2	CASHGGGLGTRQETQYF	TGTGCCAGCCACGGAGGGGGACTAGGAACCCGACAAGAGACCCAGTACTTC
few	TRBV2	TRBJ1-2	-	CASSLGSGNYGYTF	TGTGCCAGCAGCTTGGGGTCGGGGAACTATGGCTACACCTTC
-	TRBV10-3	TRBJ1-2	-	CAISESQGAGIGGYTF	TGTGCCATCAGTGAGTCCCAAGGGGCGGGGATCGGTGGCTACACCTTC
-	TRBV20-1	TRBJ1-5	-	CSARPDNSNQPQHF	TGCAGTGCTAGGCCGGACAATAGCAATCAGCCCCAGCATTTT
-	TRBV25-1	TRBJ2-7	TRBD1	CASSDTGDPTSYEQYF	TGTGCCAGCAGTGACACAGGGGACCCGACCTCCTACGAGCAGTACTTC
once	TRBV9	TRBJ1-2	TRBD1	CASSVTGAVGGYTF	TGTGCCAGCAGCGTTACAGGGGCTGTTGGTGGCTACACCTTC
many	TRBV6-1	TRBJ1-2	-	CASSEGRESYGYTF	TGTGCCAGCAGCGAAGGGAGGGAGTCCTATGGCTACACCTTC
many	TRBV2	TRBJ2-2	-	CASSEPAGELFF	TGTGCCAGCAGTGAACCGGCCGGGGAGCTGTTTTTT
few	TRBV10-3	TRBJ2-2	TRBD2	CASRGRGAGELFF	TGTGCCAGCCGGGGCCGGGGGGCCGGGGAGCTGTTTTTT
-	TRBV5-6	TRBJ1-2	-	CASSLSGEAGYTF	TGTGCCAGCAGCTTGTCAGGGGAAGCGGGCTACACCTTC
few	TRBV10-3	TRBJ2-1	-	CAAWTGVAEQFF	TGTGCCGCCTGGACCGGGGTCGCTGAGCAGTTCTTC
once	TRBV29-1	TRBJ1-1	-	CSVDGENTEAFF	TGCAGCGTTGACGGAGAGAACACTGAAGCTTTCTTT
many	TRBV5-1	TRBJ2-2	-	CASSLGEITGELFF	TGCGCCAGCAGCTTGGGGGAAATCACCGGGGAGCTGTTTTTT
-	TRBV19	TRBJ2-7	TRBD2	CASSIQASGRSSYEQYF	TGTGCCAGTAGTATCCAGGCTAGCGGGAGGAGCTCCTACGAGCAGTACTTC
many	TRBV28	TRBJ2-5	-	CASSFWGSQETQYF	TGTGCCAGCAGTTTTTGGGGGTCCCAAGAGACCCAGTACTTC
-	TRBV10-2	TRBJ2-7	TRBD1	CASSKPAGFQGAYEQYF	TGCGCCAGCAGTAAGCCTGCGGGGTTCCAGGGGGCGTACGAGCAGTACTTC
many	TRBV29-1	TRBJ1-6	TRBD1	CSVGQGNSPLHF	TGCAGCGTTGGACAGGGGAATTCACCCCTCCACTTT
-	TRBV12-3/TRBV12-4	TRBJ1-1	-	CASNPGPGSTEAFF	TGTGCCAGCAACCCTGGTCCGGGGAGCACTGAAGCTTTCTTT
-	TRBV29-1	TRBJ1-2	TRBD1	CSVERGQAVYGYTF	TGCAGCGTTGAGAGGGGACAGGCCGTCTATGGCTACACCTTC
many	TRBV28	TRBJ1-2	TRBD1	CASSYRDSSLGGYTF	TGTGCCAGCAGCTACCGGGACAGCTCCCTGGGGGGCTACACCTTC
many	TRBV12-3/TRBV12-4	TRBJ1-6	-	CASSLTGTYSSPLHF	TGTGCCAGCAGCCTTACAGGGACCTATAGTTCACCCCTCCACTTT
-	TRBV20-1	TRBJ2-5	-	CSAFAPGRALTQYF	TGCAGTGCTTTCGCTCCGGGGCGGGCCTTGACCCAGTACTTC
-	TRBV15	TRBJ1-2	-	CATSSLSPWGDGYTF	TGTGCCACCAGCAGTTTATCCCCCTGGGGAGATGGCTACACCTTC
-	TRBV24-1	TRBJ2-2	-	CATSDPGGGTGELFF	TGTGCCACCAGTGATCCAGGGGGAGGAACCGGGGAGCTGTTTTTT
many	TRBV7-9	TRBJ2-6	-	CASSLMASSGANVLTF	TGTGCCAGCAGCTTAATGGCCAGCTCTGGGGCCAACGTCCTGACTTTC
many	TRBV5-1	TRBJ1-4	TRBD1	CASSLAGGTNEKLFF	TGCGCCAGCAGCTTGGCAGGGGGGACTAATGAAAAACTGTTTTTT
-	TRBV15	TRBJ2-5	-	CATSPDRGLLETQYF	TGTGCCACCAGCCCCGACAGGGGACTATTGGAGACCCAGTACTTC
many	TRBV6-1	TRBJ1-1	-	CASLAGRGTEAFF	TGTGCCAGCCTGGCCGGACGGGGCACTGAAGCTTTCTTT
many	TRBV12-3/TRBV12-4	TRBJ2-7	-	CASSLGAGDLYEQYF	TGTGCCAGCAGTTTAGGGGCAGGCGATCTATACGAGCAGTACTTC
-	TRBV7-7	TRBJ2-2	TRBD2	CASSPRLAGASGELFF	TGTGCTAGCAGCCCCAGACTAGCGGGGGCTTCTGGGGAGCTGTTTTTT
many	TRBV20-1	TRBJ2-7	TRBD2	CSARSAGGSYEQYF	TGCAGTGCTAGATCTGCGGGAGGGAGCTACGAGCAGTACTTC
many	TRBV2	TRBJ1-6	-	CASNHGGLRSPLHF	TGTGCCAGCAATCACGGGGGGCTTAGATCACCCCTCCACTTT
many	TRBV29-1	TRBJ1-2	-	CSVATSDSPYYGYTF	TGCAGCGTCGCAACTTCGGACAGCCCCTACTATGGCTACACCTTC